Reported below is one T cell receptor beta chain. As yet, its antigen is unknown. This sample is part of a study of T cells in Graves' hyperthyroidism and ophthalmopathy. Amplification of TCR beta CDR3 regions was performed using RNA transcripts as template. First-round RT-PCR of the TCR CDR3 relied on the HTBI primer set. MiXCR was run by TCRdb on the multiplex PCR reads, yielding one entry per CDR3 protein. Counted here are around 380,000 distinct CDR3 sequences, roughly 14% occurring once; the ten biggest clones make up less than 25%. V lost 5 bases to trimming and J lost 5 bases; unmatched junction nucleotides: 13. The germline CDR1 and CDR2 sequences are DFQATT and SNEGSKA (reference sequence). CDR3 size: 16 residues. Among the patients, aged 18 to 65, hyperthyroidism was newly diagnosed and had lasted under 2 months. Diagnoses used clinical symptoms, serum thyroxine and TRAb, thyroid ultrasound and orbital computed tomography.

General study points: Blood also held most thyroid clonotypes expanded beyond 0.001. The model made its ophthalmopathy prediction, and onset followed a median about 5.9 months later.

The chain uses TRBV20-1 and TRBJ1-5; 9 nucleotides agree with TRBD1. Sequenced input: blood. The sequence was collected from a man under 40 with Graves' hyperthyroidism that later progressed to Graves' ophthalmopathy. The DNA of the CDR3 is TGCAGTGCTCGCGGGACAGGGAAGTTGCAGGATCAGCCCCAGCATTTT. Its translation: CSARGTGKLQDQPQHF.